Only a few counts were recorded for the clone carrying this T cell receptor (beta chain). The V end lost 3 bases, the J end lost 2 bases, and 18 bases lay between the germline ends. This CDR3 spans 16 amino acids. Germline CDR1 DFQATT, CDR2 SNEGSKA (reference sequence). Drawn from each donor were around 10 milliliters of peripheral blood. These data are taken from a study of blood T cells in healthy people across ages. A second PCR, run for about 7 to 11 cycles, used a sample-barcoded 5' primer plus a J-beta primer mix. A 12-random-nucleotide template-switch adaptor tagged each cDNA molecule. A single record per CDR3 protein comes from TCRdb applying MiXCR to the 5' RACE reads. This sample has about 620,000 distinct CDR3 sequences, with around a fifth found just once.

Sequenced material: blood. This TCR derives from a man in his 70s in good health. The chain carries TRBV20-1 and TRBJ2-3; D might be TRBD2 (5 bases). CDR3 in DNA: TGCAGTGCTAGCCGTTCTTCCAGCGGAACCACAGATACGCAGTATTTT. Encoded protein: CSASRSSSGTTDTQYF.